This T cell receptor beta chain is drawn from a study of T cell responses to AZD1222 COVID-19 vaccine. Assay: immunoSEQ multiplex PCR; the TCRdb copy retains only in-frame clones and omits some. The table includes over 45,000 clones, 89% detected once. V gave up 9 bases and J gave up 7 bases; unmatched junction bases: 7. The CDR3 sequence is 15 residues long. The germline gives CDR1 LGHNT, CDR2 FRNRAP. There are a few counts of this clone. Its antigen is not known. Overall study findings and caveats: Among those given AZD1222, only five or six were seropositive at baseline. A mostly white British donor set with more females was recruited, and clonal diversity was possibly underestimated.

This TCR came from an adult who received the AZD1222 COVID-19 vaccine. The rearrangement links TRBV12-5 to TRBJ2-2; 14 nucleotides agree with TRBD2. The sequences come from peripheral blood, collected 28 days after the second AZD1222 dose. CDR3 nucleotides: TGTGCTAGCCCGGGACTAGCGGGAGAGGGCGGGGAGCTGTTTTTT. Translated, it gives CASPGLAGEGGELFF.